The 7 T cell receptor beta chains below were found in one sample sequenced in a study of cytomegalovirus exposure and HLA in healthy donors. The primer mix had 60 Vbeta and 13 Jbeta primers. Sequencing was performed with immunoSEQ multiplex PCR; in TCRdb, only in-frame clones are kept and a portion is missing. The table includes about 140,000 clones, 76% detected once. Specimen: PBMCs. These receptors all stem from a woman between 40 and 55 years old in good health and CMV-seronegative.

The V call is TRBV27, the J call TRBJ1-4, with TRBD1 identical over 9 bases. J lost 7 bases, V lost 2 bases, and 11 bases had no gene match. Germline V gives CDR1 MNHEY, CDR2 SMNVEV (reference sequence). The CDR3 contains 17 residues. The CDR3 coding sequence is TGTGCCAGCAGTTTAGTTACGCCGGGACAGGGCGGTGAAAAACTGTTTTTT. Amino acids: CASSLVTPGQGGEKLFF.

The chain recombines TRBV10-3 with TRBJ1-1, with D possibly being TRBD1 (5 bases). The CDR3 extends over 16 amino acids. Germline lookup yields CDR1 ENHRY and CDR2 SYGVKD. Trimming took off 1 base at V and 0 bases at J, with 12 bases between the two ends. In nucleotides, the CDR3 is TGTGCCATCAGTGAGTACGGGGGAAACATGAACACTGAAGCTTTCTTT. Translated, it gives CAISEYGGNMNTEAFF.

This chain connects TRBV10-3 to TRBJ1-2; TRBD1 matches 7 bases. Looked up from germline, CDR1 is ENHRY and CDR2 is SYGVKD. There are 15 residues in the CDR3. V dropped 6 bases and J dropped 0; count of bases not matched to a gene: 7. The CDR3 coding sequence is TGTGCCATCAGGGGCCGGGACAGCGCTAACTATGGCTACACCTTC. Translated, it gives CAIRGRDSANYGYTF.

This chain connects TRBV7-8 to TRBJ2-1; D may be TRBD2 (7 bases). The CDR3 has 11 residues. CDR1 is SGHVS, CDR2 FQNEAQ, per germline. Trimming pared 8 bases from V and 12 bases from J, leaving 14 bases between. CDR3 DNA sequence: TGTGCCAGCGACCGGGGGGCTGGGCAGTTCTTC. Residues: CASDRGAGQFF.

This clone was detected only a few times. J is TRBJ1-1 and V is TRBV6-5; 7 bases are a match to TRBD1. Germline-derived CDR1 and CDR2 are MNHEY and SVGAGI. Germline trimming cut 6 bases from V and 0 bases from J; bases unmatched to any gene: 7. The CDR3 totals 15 residues. CDR3 coding DNA: TGTGCCAGCAGCAGGGGACAGACCATGAACACTGAAGCTTTCTTT. Translation: CASSRGQTMNTEAFF.

J is TRBJ2-7 and V is TRBV6-6, with TRBD1 matching 8 bases. Germline CDR1 reads MNHNY; CDR2 reads SVGAGI (reference sequence). This CDR3 spans 15 amino acids. Trimming at V came to 0 bases and at J to 3 bases, leaving 4 bases not matched to a gene. The CDR3 spells CASSYSDRVIYEQYF. CDR3 coding DNA: TGTGCCAGCAGTTACTCGGACAGGGTAATCTACGAGCAGTACTTC.

The chain is built from TRBV5-1 and TRBJ2-2; tentatively, D is TRBD1 (6 bases). CDR1 SGHRS and CDR2 YFSETQ come from the germline V gene. The CDR3 loop spans 15 amino acids. V lost 0 bases, J lost 3 bases, and 9 bases lay in between. The CDR3 loop is CASSLGDTYTGELFF. CDR3 nucleotide sequence: TGCGCCAGCAGCTTGGGGGACACTTACACCGGGGAGCTGTTTTTT.